The clone carrying this T cell receptor beta chain has only a few counts. Its antigen is undetermined. The data were taken from a study of T cell repertoires in cytomegalovirus infection. The wider study: TCR beta signatures that were public indicated CMV infection and matching HLA type.

The ends were cut back, 7 bases at V and 4 bases at J, with 8 bases in the middle. CDR3 length equals 12 residues. CDR1 and CDR2 from the germline V gene are MNHEY and SVGAGI. From the reads, TCRdb called clonotypes with MiXCR, one entry per CDR3 protein. Here the sample spans approximately 500,000 distinct CDR3 sequences, 16% being singletons. Findings of the study overall: People with CMV and the relevant HLA were identified by cumulative public TCR beta family frequency.

V gene TRBV6-5 combines with J gene TRBJ2-1; D is perhaps TRBD1 (5 bases). Source material: CD8+ T cells from PBMCs. The TCR originated in a human donor in good health (CMV status not recorded). Some clones in this sample may be carry-over from other donors' samples. This chain's CDR3 is CASMGPYNEQFF. The CDR3 DNA reads as TGTGCCAGCATGGGGCCGTACAATGAGCAGTTCTTC.